The clone carrying this T cell receptor (beta chain) was counted many times. What it binds is not known. These data come from a study of molecular identifiers for immune sequencing clone quantification. Overall study results and limits: In cases of identical TCR molecules sharing a barcode, highly expanded clone sizes could be underestimated.

Researchers sorted naive CD8 T cells as cells that were CD8+CD4-CCR7+CD45RA+. Preparation of the bulk TCR libraries relied on previously described methods and listed TCR primers. TCRdb reanalysed the PCR reads using MiXCR and keeps one entry per CDR3 protein. Counted here are 400,000 to 600,000 distinct CDR3 sequences, around a fifth occurring once; the ten biggest clones make up about 0.8%. Germline loops: CDR1 GTSNPN, CDR2 SVGIG (reference sequence). The CDR3 runs 12 residues. The ends were cut back, 2 bases at V and 2 bases at J, with 7 bases in the middle. The sequencing input was naive CD8+ T cells from blood, with Jurkat cell RNA spiked in. Subset in this sample: FACS-sorted CD8+CD4-CCR7+CD45RA+ naive T cells. The source is a human donor in good health. Some libraries in this study had Jurkat cell RNA spiked in. The J gene is TRBJ2-7, the V gene TRBV30; TRBD1 might be the D (5 bases). For the CDR3, the DNA is TGTGCCTGGAGTCCAGGGACCTACGAGCAGTACTTC. Translated: CAWSPGTYEQYF.